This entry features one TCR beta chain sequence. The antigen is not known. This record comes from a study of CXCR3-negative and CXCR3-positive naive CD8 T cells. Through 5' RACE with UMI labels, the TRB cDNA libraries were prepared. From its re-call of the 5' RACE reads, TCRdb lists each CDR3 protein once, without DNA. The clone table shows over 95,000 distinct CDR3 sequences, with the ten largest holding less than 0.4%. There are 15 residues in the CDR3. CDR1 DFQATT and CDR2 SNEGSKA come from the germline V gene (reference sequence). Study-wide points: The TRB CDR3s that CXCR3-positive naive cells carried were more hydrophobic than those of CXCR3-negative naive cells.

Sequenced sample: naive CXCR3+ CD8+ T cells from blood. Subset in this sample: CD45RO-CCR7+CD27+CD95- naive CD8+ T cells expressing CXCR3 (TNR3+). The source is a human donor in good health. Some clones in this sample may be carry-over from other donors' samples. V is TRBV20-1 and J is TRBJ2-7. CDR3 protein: CSARDLADVSYEQYF.